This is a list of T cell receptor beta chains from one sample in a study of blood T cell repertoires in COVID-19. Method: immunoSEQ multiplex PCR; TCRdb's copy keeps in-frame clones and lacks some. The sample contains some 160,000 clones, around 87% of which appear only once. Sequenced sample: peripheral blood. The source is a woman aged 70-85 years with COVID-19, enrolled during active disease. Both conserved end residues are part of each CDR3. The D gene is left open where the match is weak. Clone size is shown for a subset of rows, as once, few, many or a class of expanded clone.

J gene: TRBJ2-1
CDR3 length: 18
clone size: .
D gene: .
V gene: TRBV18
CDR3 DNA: TGTGCCAGCTCACCTATCCAGCGGGCCCGAACGAAGGGCAATGAGCAGTTCTTC
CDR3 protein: CASSPIQRARTKGNEQFF

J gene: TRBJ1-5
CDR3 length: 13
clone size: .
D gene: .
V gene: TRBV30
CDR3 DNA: TGTGCCTGGAGTGTATCAGGGGATCAGCCCCAGCATTTT
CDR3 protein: CAWSVSGDQPQHF

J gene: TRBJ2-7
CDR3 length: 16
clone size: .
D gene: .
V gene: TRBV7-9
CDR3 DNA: TGTGCCAGCAGCTTGAGTAGAGGGTTTCTCGGCTACGAGCAGTACTTC
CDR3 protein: CASSLSRGFLGYEQYF

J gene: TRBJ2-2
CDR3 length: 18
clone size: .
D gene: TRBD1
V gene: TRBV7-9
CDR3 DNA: TGTGCCAGCAGCTTACGGGAGCAGGGGGCAGGGAACACCGGGGAGCTGTTTTTT
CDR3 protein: CASSLREQGAGNTGELFF

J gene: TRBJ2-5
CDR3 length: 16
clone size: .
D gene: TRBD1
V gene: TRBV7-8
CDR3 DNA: TGTGCCAGCAGCTCCCCCAATCAGGGGGCAAGAGAGACCCAGTACTTC
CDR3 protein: CASSSPNQGARETQYF

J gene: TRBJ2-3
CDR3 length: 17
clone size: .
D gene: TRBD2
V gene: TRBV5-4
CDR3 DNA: TGTGCCAGCAGCCCTAAACTAGCGGGGGGCCGAGGAGATACGCAGTATTTT
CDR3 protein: CASSPKLAGGRGDTQYF

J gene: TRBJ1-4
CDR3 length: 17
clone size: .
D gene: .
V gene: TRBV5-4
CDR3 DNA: TGTGCCAGCAGCTTGGCTGGCAGGCGTGCAACTAATGAAAAACTGTTTTTT
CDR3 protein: CASSLAGRRATNEKLFF

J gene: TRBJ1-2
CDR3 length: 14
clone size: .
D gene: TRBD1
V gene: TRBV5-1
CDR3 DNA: TGCGCCAGCAGCTCGCGGGACAGGGGAGGAGGCTACACCTTC
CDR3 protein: CASSSRDRGGGYTF

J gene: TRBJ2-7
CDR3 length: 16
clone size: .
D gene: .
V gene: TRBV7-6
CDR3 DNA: TGTGCCAGCAGCTCCTGGGTCTCCCAGGGGACCTACGAGCAGTACTTC
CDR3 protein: CASSSWVSQGTYEQYF

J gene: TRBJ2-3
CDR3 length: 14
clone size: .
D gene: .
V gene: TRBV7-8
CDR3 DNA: TGTGCCAGCAGCTCTTCTTTCGTAAAAGATACGCAGTATTTT
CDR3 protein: CASSSSFVKDTQYF

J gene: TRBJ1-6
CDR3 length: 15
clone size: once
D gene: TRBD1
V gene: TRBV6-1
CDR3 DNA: TGTGCCAGCAGTGAATTAGGGACAGCGGTTTCACCCCTCCACTTT
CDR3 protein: CASSELGTAVSPLHF

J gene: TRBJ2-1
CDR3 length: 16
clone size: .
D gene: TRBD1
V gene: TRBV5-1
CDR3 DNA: TGCGCCAGCAGCTTGGGGACAGGGGTCGGGACGAATGAGCAGTTCTTC
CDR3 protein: CASSLGTGVGTNEQFF

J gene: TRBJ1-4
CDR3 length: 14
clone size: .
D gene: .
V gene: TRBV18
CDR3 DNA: TGTGCCAGCTCACCGAGAGCAACTAATGAAAAACTGTTTTTT
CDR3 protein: CASSPRATNEKLFF

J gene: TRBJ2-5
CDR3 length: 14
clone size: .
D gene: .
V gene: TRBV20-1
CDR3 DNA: TGCAGTGCTAGTGGGCAATTGTACCAAGAGACCCAGTACTTC
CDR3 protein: CSASGQLYQETQYF

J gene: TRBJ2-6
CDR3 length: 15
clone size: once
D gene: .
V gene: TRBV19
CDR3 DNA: TGTGCCAGTAGTGGTAGTAACTCTGGGGCCAACGTCCTGACTTTC
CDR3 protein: CASSGSNSGANVLTF

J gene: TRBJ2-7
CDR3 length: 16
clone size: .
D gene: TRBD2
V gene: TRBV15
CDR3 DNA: TGTGCCACCAGCAGAAGCCCCCGGGGAGGGAGGAGCGAGCAGTACTTC
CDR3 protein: CATSRSPRGGRSEQYF

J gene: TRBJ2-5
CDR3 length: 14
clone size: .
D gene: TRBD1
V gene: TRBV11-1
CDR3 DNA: TGTGCCAGCAGCTTTTCAGGACAGGGCGAGACCCAGTACTTC
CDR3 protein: CASSFSGQGETQYF

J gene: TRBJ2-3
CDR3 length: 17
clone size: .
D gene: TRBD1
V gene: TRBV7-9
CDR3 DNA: TGTGCCAGCAGCCTTTACCCGACAGGGATTAGCACAGATACGCAGTATTTT
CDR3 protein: CASSLYPTGISTDTQYF

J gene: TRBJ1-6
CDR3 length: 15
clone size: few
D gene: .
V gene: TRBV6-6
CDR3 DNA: TGTGCCAGCAGTCCTCCCGGCGACAGAGATTCACCCCTCCACTTT
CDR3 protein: CASSPPGDRDSPLHF

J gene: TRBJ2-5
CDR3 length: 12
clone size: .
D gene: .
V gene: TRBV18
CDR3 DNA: TGTGCCAGCTCACCACCGGCAGAGACCCAGTACTTC
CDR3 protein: CASSPPAETQYF

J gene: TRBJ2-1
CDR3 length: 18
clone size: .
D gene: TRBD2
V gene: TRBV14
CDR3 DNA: TGTGCCAGCAGCCAAGATACCCACCTAGCGGGGTCAAACAATGAGCAGTTCTTC
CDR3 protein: CASSQDTHLAGSNNEQFF

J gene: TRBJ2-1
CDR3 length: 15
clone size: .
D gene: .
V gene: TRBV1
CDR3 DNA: TGCACCAGCAGCCAATCTAGGGGGATGGACAATGAGCAGTTCTTC
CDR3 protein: CTSSQSRGMDNEQFF

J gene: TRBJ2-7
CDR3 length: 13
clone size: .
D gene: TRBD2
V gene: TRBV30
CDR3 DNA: TGTGCCTGGAGTGATAGCGGGGCCTACGAGCAGTACTTC
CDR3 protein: CAWSDSGAYEQYF

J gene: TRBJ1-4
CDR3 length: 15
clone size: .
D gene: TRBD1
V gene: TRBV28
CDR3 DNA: TGTGCCAGCAGTCCCTCGGACAGGGACAACAAAAAACTGTTTTTT
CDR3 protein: CASSPSDRDNKKLFF

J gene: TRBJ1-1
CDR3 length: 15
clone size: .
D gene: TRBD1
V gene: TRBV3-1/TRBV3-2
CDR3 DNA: TGTGCCAGCAGCCAAGATTACAGGGGGAACACTGAAGCTTTCTTT
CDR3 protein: CASSQDYRGNTEAFF

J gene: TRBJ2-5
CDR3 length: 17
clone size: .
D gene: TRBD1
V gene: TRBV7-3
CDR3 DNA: TGTGCCAGCAGCTTAGCCGCGTCCCGGACAGGGAGGGAGACCCAGTACTTC
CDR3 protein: CASSLAASRTGRETQYF

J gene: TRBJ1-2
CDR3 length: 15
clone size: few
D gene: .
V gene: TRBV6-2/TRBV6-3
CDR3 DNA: TGTGCCAGCAGTTACTCGATATCGGTTAACTATGGCTACACCTTC
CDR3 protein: CASSYSISVNYGYTF

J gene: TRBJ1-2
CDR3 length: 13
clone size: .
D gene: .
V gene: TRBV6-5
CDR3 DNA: TGTGCCAGCAAGCAAGGGGCAGGGGAAGGCTACACCTTC
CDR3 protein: CASKQGAGEGYTF

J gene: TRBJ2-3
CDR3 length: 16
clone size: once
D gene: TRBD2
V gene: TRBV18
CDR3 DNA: TGTGCCAGCTCACCAATTCTTAGCGGGGAGGCAGATACGCAGTATTTT
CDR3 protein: CASSPILSGEADTQYF

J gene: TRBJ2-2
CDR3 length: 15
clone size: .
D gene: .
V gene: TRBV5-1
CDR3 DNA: TGCGCCAGCAGCTTACAGGACAGTAGGACCGGGGAGCTGTTTTTT
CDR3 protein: CASSLQDSRTGELFF

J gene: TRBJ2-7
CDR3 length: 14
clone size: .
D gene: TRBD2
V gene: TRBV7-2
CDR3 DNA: TGTGCCAGCAAACGGACTAGCGGGGACTACGAGCAGTACTTC
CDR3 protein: CASKRTSGDYEQYF

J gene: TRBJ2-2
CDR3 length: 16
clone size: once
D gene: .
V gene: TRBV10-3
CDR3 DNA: TGTGCCATCAGTGGAGGCAGGGGAATTACCACCGGGGAGCTGTTTTTT
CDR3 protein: CAISGGRGITTGELFF

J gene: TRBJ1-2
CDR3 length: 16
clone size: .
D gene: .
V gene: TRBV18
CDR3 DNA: TGTGCCAGCTCACACTCCTCCGGGACTGCGGCATGGGGCTACACCTTC
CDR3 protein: CASSHSSGTAAWGYTF

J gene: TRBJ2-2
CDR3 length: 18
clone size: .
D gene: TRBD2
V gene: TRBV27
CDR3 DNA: TGTGCCAGCAGTCCTGGACTAGCGGGGACCACGGGGACCGGGGAGCTGTTTTTT
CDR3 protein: CASSPGLAGTTGTGELFF

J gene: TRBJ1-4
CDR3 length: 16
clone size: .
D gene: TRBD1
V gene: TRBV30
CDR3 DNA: TGTGCCTGGAGTGACAATCGGGCAGGGGGCCGCGAAAAACTGTTTTTT
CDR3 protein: CAWSDNRAGGREKLFF

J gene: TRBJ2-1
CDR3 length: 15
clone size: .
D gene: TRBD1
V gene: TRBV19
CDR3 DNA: TGTGCCAGTAGTGGCGGACAGGGAGCCTACAATGAGCAGTTCTTC
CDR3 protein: CASSGGQGAYNEQFF

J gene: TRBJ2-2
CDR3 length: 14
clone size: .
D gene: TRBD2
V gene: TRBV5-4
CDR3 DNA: TGTGCCAGCAGCTTCAAACGGGGGGGCGGGGAGCTGTTTTTT
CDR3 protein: CASSFKRGGGELFF

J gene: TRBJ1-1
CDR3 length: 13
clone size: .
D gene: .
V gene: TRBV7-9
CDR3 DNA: TGTGCCAGCAGCCAAGACTCTAACACTGAAGCTTTCTTT
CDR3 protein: CASSQDSNTEAFF

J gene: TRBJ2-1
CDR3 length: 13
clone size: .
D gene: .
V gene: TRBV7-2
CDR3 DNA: TGTGCCAGCAGCTTAGCGGCCGACAATGAGCAGTTCTTC
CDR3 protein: CASSLAADNEQFF

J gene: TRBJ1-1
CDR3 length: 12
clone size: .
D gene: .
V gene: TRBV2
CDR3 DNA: TGTGCCAGCACCGAACGGGGGGCTGAAGCTTTCTTT
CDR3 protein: CASTERGAEAFF

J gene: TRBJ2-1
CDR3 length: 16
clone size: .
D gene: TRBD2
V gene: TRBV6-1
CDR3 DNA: TGTGCCAGCAGTGGGTTGACTAGCGGGGTGTACAATGAGCAGTTCTTC
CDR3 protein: CASSGLTSGVYNEQFF

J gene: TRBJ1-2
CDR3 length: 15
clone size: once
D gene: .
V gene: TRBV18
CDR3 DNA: TGTGCCAGCTCACCTTCGGGACACGAGCTCTATGGCTACACCTTC
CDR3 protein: CASSPSGHELYGYTF

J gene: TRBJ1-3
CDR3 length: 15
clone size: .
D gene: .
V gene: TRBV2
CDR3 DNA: TGTGCCAGCAGTGAAGACCGGGGCTCTGGAAACACCATATATTTT
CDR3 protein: CASSEDRGSGNTIYF

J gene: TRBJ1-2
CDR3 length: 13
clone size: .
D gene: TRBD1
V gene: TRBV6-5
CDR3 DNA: TGTGCCAGCAGTCGGACAGGGGACTATGGCTACACCTTC
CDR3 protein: CASSRTGDYGYTF

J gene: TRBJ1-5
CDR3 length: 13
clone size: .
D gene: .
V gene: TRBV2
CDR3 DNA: TGTGCCAGCCGACAGTTTAGCAATCAGCCCCAGCATTTT
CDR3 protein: CASRQFSNQPQHF

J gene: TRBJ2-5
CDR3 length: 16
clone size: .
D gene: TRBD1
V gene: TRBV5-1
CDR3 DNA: TGCGCCAGCAGCTTGGAGGTGACAGGGGGCGGCGAGACCCAGTACTTC
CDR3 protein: CASSLEVTGGGETQYF

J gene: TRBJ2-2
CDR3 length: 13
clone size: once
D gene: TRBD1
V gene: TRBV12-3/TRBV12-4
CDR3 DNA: TGTGCCAGCAGGACAGGGCTCACCGGGGAGCTGTTTTTT
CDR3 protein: CASRTGLTGELFF

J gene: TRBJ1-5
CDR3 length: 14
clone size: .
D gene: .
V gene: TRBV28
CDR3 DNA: TGTGCCAGCAGTTTTAAGGGGGGCAATCAGCCCCAGCATTTT
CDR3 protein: CASSFKGGNQPQHF

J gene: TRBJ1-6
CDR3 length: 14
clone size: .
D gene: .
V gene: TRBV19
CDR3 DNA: TGTGCCAGTAGTATACACAGGGATAATTCACCCCTCCACTTT
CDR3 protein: CASSIHRDNSPLHF

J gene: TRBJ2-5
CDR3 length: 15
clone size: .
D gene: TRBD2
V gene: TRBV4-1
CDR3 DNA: TGCGCCACCTCTCCGGGACTAGCGGGGGTAGAGACCCAGTACTTC
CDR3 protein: CATSPGLAGVETQYF

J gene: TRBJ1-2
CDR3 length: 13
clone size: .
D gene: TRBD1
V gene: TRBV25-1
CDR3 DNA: TGTGCCAGCAGTGAAGGTAGGGGGCATGGCTACACCTTC
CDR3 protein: CASSEGRGHGYTF

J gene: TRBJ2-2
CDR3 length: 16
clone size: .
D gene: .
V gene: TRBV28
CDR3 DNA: TGTGCCAGCAGTCAGCAGTTCGGAGAGTTTACCGGGGAGCTGTTTTTT
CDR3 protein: CASSQQFGEFTGELFF

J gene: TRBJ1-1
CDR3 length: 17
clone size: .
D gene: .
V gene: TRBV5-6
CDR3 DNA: TGTGCCAGCAGCTTTCCCAACTCCGACAGGACGAACACTGAAGCTTTCTTT
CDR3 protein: CASSFPNSDRTNTEAFF

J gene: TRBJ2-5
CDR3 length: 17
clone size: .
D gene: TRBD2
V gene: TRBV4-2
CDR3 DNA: TGTGCCAGCAGCCAAGTCCCCCTAGCGGGGGGGGGAGAGACCCAGTACTTC
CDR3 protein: CASSQVPLAGGGETQYF

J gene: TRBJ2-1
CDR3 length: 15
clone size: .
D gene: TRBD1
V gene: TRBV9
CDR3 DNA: TGTGCCAGCAGCGTAGAGGGGGCCTCCTACAATGAGCAGTTCTTC
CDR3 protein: CASSVEGASYNEQFF

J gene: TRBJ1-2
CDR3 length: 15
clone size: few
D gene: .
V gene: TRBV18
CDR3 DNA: TGTGCCAGCTCACGAACTGACAGGATGCAAGATGGCTACACCTTC
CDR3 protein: CASSRTDRMQDGYTF